These 26 T cell receptor beta chains share one sample of origin, sequenced in a study of cytomegalovirus exposure and HLA in healthy donors (dated by TCRdb to 2016 to 2017). The library was prepared using the immunoSEQ multiplex PCR assay. For the multiplex PCR, a mixture combining 60 forward primers for TCR Vbeta segments and 13 reverse primers for TCR Jbeta segments was used. As stored in TCRdb, this immuneACCESS dataset retains in-frame rearrangements with V and J assigned. A fraction of the clones does not appear; measured against another copy, unresolved V genes explain less than half of the discrepancy, and the remainder lacks a known reason. This sample holds fewer than 250,000 clones; about 87% were observed only once. Approximately 1.9% of the sample is taken by the ten largest. The sequencing input was PBMCs. The origin of the receptors is a woman aged 18-35 years in good health and CMV-seronegative.

Notes on this clone: The junction does not match germline at one end; this may be a read error. J is TRBJ1-1 and V is TRBV10-3; 7 bases match TRBD1. The CDR3 runs to 13 residues. CDR1 is ENHRY and CDR2 is SYGVKD in the germline V gene. In nucleotides, the CDR3 is TGTGCCATCAGTGGACAGGGCTGGACTGCAGCTTTCTTT. This gives the protein CAISGQGWTAAFF.

The chain carries TRBV12-5 and TRBJ1-5, with D hard to call. The CDR3 loop spans 13 amino acids. Trimming cost V 6 bases and J 7 bases, with 13 bases left between them. CDR1 and CDR2 from the germline V gene are LGHNT and FRNRAP. This chain's CDR3 is CASGPQTGQPQHF. The CDR3 nucleotides read TGTGCTAGTGGCCCACAGACGGGACAGCCCCAGCATTTT.

This chain connects TRBV18 to TRBJ2-3; 10 bases match TRBD1. This CDR3 has 16 amino acids. The V and J ends lost 4 bases and 0 bases, in that order; junction bases with no gene match: 4. Per germline, CDR1 KGHSH and CDR2 LQKENI. The CDR3 sequence: CASSLRQGASTDTQYF. Written as DNA, the CDR3 is TGTGCCAGCTCACTCCGACAGGGGGCGAGCACAGATACGCAGTATTTT.

This rearrangement joins TRBV4-1 to TRBJ2-5; TRBD1 matches at 7 bases. CDR3 size: 15 residues. Per the germline V gene, CDR1 is MGHRA and CDR2 is YSYEKL. V was pared by 2 bases and J by 3 bases, with 6 bases of the junction left unmatched. CDR3 sequence reads: CASSQFGDRKETQYF. Written as DNA, the CDR3 is TGCGCCAGCAGCCAATTTGGGGACAGAAAAGAGACCCAGTACTTC.

The chain uses TRBV28 and TRBJ1-4, with D maybe TRBD1 (5 bases). V was trimmed by 5 bases and J by 5 bases, leaving 15 bases between them. CDR1 is MDHEN, CDR2 SYDVKM, per germline. The CDR3 has 15 amino acids. Here the CDR3 DNA reads TGTGCCAGCAGTCAGTGGGGCGGGGGGAATGAAAAACTGTTTTTT. Residues: CASSQWGGGNEKLFF.

V gene TRBV19 combines with J gene TRBJ1-2, with 7 bases lining up with TRBD1. J lost 4 bases, V lost 8 bases, and 13 bases had no gene match. Germline loops: CDR1 LNHDA, CDR2 SQIVND (reference sequence). This CDR3 is 15 amino acids long. Written as DNA, the CDR3 is TGTGCCAGTGCTCGCTTGGGACAGTGGGCCTATGGCTACACCTTC. Protein sequence: CASARLGQWAYGYTF.

In the case of this clone: One junction end does not reproduce the germline sequence, and a read error may be involved. The V and J genes are TRBV7-9 and TRBJ2-3, with D possibly matching TRBD2 (6 bases). Germline V CDR1 and CDR2: SEHNR, FQNEAQ (reference sequence). The CDR3 consists of 16 residues. The CDR3 reads CSSSLVSAGTTDTQYF. The CDR3 DNA reads as TGTTCCAGCAGCTTAGTTTCCGCGGGGACCACAGATACGCAGTATTTT.

The chain combines TRBV6-1 with TRBJ1-5; D unclear. CDR3 size: 17 residues. Trimming removed 3 bases from V and 2 bases from J, with 17 bases in between. Germline lookup yields CDR1 MNHNS and CDR2 SASEGT. CDR3 amino acids: CASSDLAYGRGNQPQHF. The CDR3 DNA is TGTGCCAGCAGTGATTTGGCGTACGGGAGAGGCAATCAGCCCCAGCATTTT.

The chain carries TRBV5-1 and TRBJ2-5; 11 positions match TRBD2. CDR1 and CDR2 from the germline V gene are SGHRS and YFSETQ. The CDR3 covers 15 residues. V shed 0 bases, J shed 4 bases, and the junction held 2 bases outside the gene matches. CDR3: CASSLAGTSGETQYF. The DNA for the CDR3 is TGCGCCAGCAGCTTGGCCGGGACTAGCGGAGAGACCCAGTACTTC.

The rearrangement joins TRBV27 to TRBJ1-4; a possible D gene is TRBD1 (6 bases). The CDR3 loop spans 18 amino acids. Germline loops: CDR1 MNHEY, CDR2 SMNVEV (reference sequence). V lost 3 bases, J lost 8 bases, and 25 bases lay in between. CDR3 in amino acids: CASSFRLYSGGGREKLFF. CDR3 nucleotide sequence: TGTGCCAGCAGTTTCCGGTTGTATTCGGGGGGCGGGCGAGAAAAACTGTTTTTT.

V usage is TRBV5-4 and J usage is TRBJ2-7; 7 positions match TRBD2. The CDR3 totals 14 residues. In germline, CDR1 is SGHNT, CDR2 YYREEE (reference sequence). V was clipped by 3 bases and J by 4 bases; unmatched bases: 7. Written as DNA, the CDR3 is TGTGCCAGCAGCTCCCTGGGAGGGGCGTACGAGCAGTACTTC. This translates into CASSSLGGAYEQYF.

The gene calls are TRBV7-9 and TRBJ2-3, with 7 bases identical to TRBD1. CDR1 is SEHNR, CDR2 FQNEAQ, per germline (reference sequence). V shed 3 bases and J 0 bases; nucleotides not matched to a gene: 3. This CDR3 contains 15 residues. The chain's CDR3 is CASSFPTGSTDTQYF. In DNA, the CDR3 is TGTGCCAGCAGCTTCCCGACAGGGAGCACAGATACGCAGTATTTT.

The chain has TRBV5-4 and TRBJ2-2; a possible D gene is TRBD2 (5 bases). CDR1 and CDR2 from the germline V gene are SGHNT and YYREEE (reference sequence). The CDR3 length is 17 residues. The ends were cut back, 0 bases at V and 3 bases at J, with 15 bases in the middle. Here the CDR3 DNA reads TGTGCCAGCAGCTTGGCTTCAGTGGGAGTTGACACCGGGGAGCTGTTTTTT. As protein: CASSLASVGVDTGELFF.

This chain connects TRBV6-4 to TRBJ2-1; D is unclear. Trimming cost V 5 bases and J 6 bases, with 17 bases left between them. The germline V gene has CDR1 MRHNA and CDR2 SNTAGT. CDR3 length: 15 amino acids. The CDR3 spells CASSKSARESNEQFF. In nucleotides, the CDR3 is TGTGCCAGCAGTAAAAGCGCCCGAGAGTCCAATGAGCAGTTCTTC.

The chain uses TRBV7-3 and TRBJ2-7, with TRBD2 as a possible D gene (7 bases). V lost 5 bases to trimming and J lost 6 bases, with 14 bases between them. The V gene's germline CDR1 is SGHTA and CDR2 FQGTGA. The CDR3 consists of 13 residues. In DNA, the CDR3 is TGTGCCAGCAGCCCCCTGGGAGGGGGCGAGCAGTACTTC. Protein sequence: CASSPLGGGEQYF.

The chain uses TRBV7-9 and TRBJ1-3; 7 nucleotides match TRBD1. The ends lost 1 base at V and 1 base at J; junction bases unmatched: 7. CDR1 is SEHNR, CDR2 FQNEAQ, per germline (reference sequence). The CDR3 sequence is 17 residues long. CDR3 region: CASSLVFDRVSGNTIYF. For the CDR3, the DNA is TGTGCCAGCAGCTTAGTGTTCGACAGGGTATCTGGAAACACCATATATTTT.

This sequence joins TRBV9 and TRBJ1-1; D ambiguous. V lost 0 bases, J lost 4 bases, and 7 bases lay in between. CDR3 length equals 13 residues. Germline V lookup: CDR1 SGDLS, CDR2 YYNGEE. CDR3 protein: CASSVGRGTEAFF. Here the CDR3 DNA reads TGTGCCAGCAGCGTAGGCCGGGGCACTGAAGCTTTCTTT.

The genes are TRBV6-1 and TRBJ2-7; TRBD1 agrees at 7 bases. Germline V gives CDR1 MNHNS, CDR2 SASEGT. CDR3 length: 15 residues. The ends lost 3 bases at V and 4 bases at J; junction bases unmatched: 9. The CDR3 reads CASSDPRGGAYEQYF. The CDR3 DNA is TGTGCCAGCAGTGATCCCCGAGGGGGCGCGTACGAGCAGTACTTC.

The chain combines TRBV15 with TRBJ2-2; 10 positions match TRBD1. J was trimmed by 5 bases and V by 8 bases; bases with no gene match: 2. This CDR3 is built from 13 residues. From germline, CDR1 is LNHNV and CDR2 YYDKDF (reference sequence). The CDR3 sequence is CATRQGATGELFF. The CDR3 nucleotides read TGTGCCACCCGACAGGGGGCGACCGGGGAGCTGTTTTTT.

The V and J genes are TRBV6-1 and TRBJ2-7, with 7 bases aligning to TRBD1. CDR1 is MNHNS, CDR2 SASEGT, per germline. The V and J ends lost 1 base and 4 bases, in that order; junction bases with no gene match: 4. This CDR3 has 14 residues. DNA for the CDR3: TGTGCCAGCAGTGAAGGGGGACAGATTTACGAGCAGTACTTC. As protein: CASSEGGQIYEQYF.

The chain has TRBV5-1 and TRBJ1-2; TRBD1 is a possible D gene (6 bases). V was cut by 1 base and J by 6 bases, with 7 bases left in between. Germline lookup yields CDR1 SGHRS and CDR2 YFSETQ. The CDR3 length is 12 residues. The CDR3 sequence: CASSLSGDGYTF. The CDR3 region has the DNA TGCGCCAGCAGCTTGTCAGGGGATGGCTACACCTTC. The variable domain in full, with the rest retrieved from reference TRBV5-1 and TRBJ1-2, is KAGVTQTPRYLIKTRGQQVTLSCSPISGHRSVSWYQQTPGQGLQFLFEYFSETQRNKGNFPGRFSGRQFSNSRSEMNVSTLELGDSALYLCASSLSGDGYTFGSGTRLTVV.

The chain couples TRBV10-2 to TRBJ1-1; D uncertain. Between the trimmed V and J ends, which lost 2 bases and 4 bases, there was a span of 14 bases. CDR1 is WSHSY and CDR2 is SAAADI in the germline V gene. The CDR3 consists of 15 residues. Here the CDR3 DNA reads TGCGCCAGCAGTGAGGGGGTGGTAAGCGGCACTGAAGCTTTCTTT. It translates to CASSEGVVSGTEAFF.

This sequence joins TRBV6-4 and TRBJ1-1; D is unclear. From germline, CDR1 is MRHNA and CDR2 SNTAGT. The germline V and J ends were trimmed by 3 bases and 5 bases, with 10 bases remaining between them. This CDR3 spans 13 amino acids. For the CDR3, the DNA is TGTGCCAGCAGTGAGTCCGGGGAGACTGAAGCTTTCTTT. Its protein is CASSESGETEAFF.

This CDR3 reads CASSSPVQGVKEQYF. The CDR3 DNA follows: TGTGCCAGCAGCTCCCCGGTACAGGGGGTCAAGGAGCAGTACTTC. The chain has TRBV11-2 and TRBJ2-7, with 8 bases matching TRBD1. V was clipped by 4 bases and J by 7 bases; unmatched bases: 12. The CDR3 has 15 residues. CDR1 SGHAT and CDR2 FQNNGV come from the germline V gene.

The chain employs TRBV11-2 and TRBJ1-4; the match to TRBD1 covers 8 bases. V was clipped by 5 bases and J by 4 bases; unmatched bases: 6. Germline assignment: CDR1 SGHAT and CDR2 FQNNGV. This CDR3 spans 15 amino acids. The CDR3 nucleotides are TGTGCCAGCAGCCTAGGACAGGGCGGTAATGAAAAACTGTTTTTT. It specifies CASSLGQGGNEKLFF.

This clone was detected a few times. This rearrangement joins TRBV27 to TRBJ2-5, with 7 bases aligning to TRBD2. V shed 8 bases, J shed 4 bases, and the junction held 10 bases outside the gene matches. Per the germline V gene, CDR1 is MNHEY and CDR2 is SMNVEV (reference sequence). The length of the CDR3 is 14 residues. This CDR3 reads CASSKAGSAETQYF. The CDR3 DNA follows: TGTGCCAGCTCAAAAGCGGGGTCGGCAGAGACCCAGTACTTC.